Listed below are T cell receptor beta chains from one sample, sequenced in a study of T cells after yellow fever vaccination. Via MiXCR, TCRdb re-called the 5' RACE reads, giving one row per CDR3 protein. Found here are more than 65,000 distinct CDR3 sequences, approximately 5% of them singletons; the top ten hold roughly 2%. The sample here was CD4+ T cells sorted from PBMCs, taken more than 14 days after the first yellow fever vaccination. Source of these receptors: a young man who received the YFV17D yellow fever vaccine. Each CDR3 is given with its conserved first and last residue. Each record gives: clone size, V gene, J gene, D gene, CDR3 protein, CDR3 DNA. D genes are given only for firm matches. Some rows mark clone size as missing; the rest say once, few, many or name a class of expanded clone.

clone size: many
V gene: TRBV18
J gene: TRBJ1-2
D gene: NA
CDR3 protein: CASSPQTRLEGGYTF
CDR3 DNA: TGTGCCAGCTCACCACAGACACGGCTAGAAGGCGGCTACACCTTC

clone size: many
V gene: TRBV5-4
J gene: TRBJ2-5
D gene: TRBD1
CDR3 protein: CASTLGTGETQYF
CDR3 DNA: TGTGCCAGCACACTGGGGACAGGAGAGACCCAGTACTTC

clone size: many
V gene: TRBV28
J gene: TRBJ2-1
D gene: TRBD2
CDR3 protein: CASSSAGTAGGEQFF
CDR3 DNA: TGTGCCAGCAGTTCAGCGGGGACAGCGGGGGGGGAGCAGTTCTTC

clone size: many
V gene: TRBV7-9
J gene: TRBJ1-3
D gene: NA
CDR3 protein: CASSLALGSGNTIYF
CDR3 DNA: TGTGCCAGCAGCTTAGCTCTAGGCTCTGGAAACACCATATATTTT

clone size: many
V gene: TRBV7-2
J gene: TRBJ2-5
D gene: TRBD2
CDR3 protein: CASSFERGVGTRYF
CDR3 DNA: TGTGCCAGCAGCTTTGAACGGGGGGTGGGGACCCGGTACTTC

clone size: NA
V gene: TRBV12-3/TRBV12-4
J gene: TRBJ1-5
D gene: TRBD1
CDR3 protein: CASSQTGGLLRNQPQHF
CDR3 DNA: TGTGCCAGCAGCCAAACAGGGGGCCTACTACGCAATCAGCCCCAGCATTTT

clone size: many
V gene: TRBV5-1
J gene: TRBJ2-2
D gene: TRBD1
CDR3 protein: CASSRNMDRGRFGELFF
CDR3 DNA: TGCGCCAGCAGTCGGAACATGGACAGGGGGCGCTTCGGGGAGCTGTTTTTT

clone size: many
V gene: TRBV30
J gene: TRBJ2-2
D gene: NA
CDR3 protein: CAWSAGGELFF
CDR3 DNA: TGTGCCTGGAGTGCTGGCGGGGAGCTGTTTTTT

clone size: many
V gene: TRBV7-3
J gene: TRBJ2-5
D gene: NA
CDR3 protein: CASSGTGRTQETQYF
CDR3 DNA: TGTGCCAGCAGCGGCACCGGACGGACCCAAGAGACCCAGTACTTC

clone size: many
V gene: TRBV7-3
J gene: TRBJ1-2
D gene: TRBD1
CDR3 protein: CASSLDRGRKNGYTF
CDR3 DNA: TGTGCCAGCAGCCTAGACAGGGGGCGAAAGAATGGCTACACCTTC

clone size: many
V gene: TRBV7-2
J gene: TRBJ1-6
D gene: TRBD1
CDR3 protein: CASTHGTGISPLHF
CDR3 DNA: TGTGCCAGCACCCACGGGACAGGGATTTCACCCCTCCACTTT

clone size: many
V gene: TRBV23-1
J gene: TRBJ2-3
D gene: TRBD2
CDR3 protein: CASSHTHPRGGPRTDTQYF
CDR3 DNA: TGCGCCAGCAGTCATACTCACCCCCGCGGGGGGCCTCGCACAGATACGCAGTATTTT

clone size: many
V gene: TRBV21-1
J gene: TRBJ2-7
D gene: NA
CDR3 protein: CRGHRETLENYEQYF
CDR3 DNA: TGTAGAGGACACAGGGAGACCTTGGAGAACTACGAGCAGTACTTC

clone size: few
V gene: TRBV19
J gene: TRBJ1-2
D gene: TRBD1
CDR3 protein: CASSMIGTGLQVGGYTF
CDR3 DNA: TGTGCCAGTAGTATGATCGGGACAGGGCTTCAAGTCGGTGGCTACACCTTC

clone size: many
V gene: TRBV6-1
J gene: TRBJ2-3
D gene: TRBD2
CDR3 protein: CASSLAGRSTDTQYF
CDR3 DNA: TGTGCCAGCAGTCTAGCGGGGAGGAGCACAGATACGCAGTATTTT

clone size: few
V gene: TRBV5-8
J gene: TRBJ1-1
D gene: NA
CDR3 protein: CASSLGSTAMNTEAFF
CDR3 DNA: TGTGCCAGCAGCTTGGGTTCTACAGCAATGAACACTGAAGCTTTCTTT

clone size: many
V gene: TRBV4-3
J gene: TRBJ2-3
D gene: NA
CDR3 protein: CASSQVTSTDTQYF
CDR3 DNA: TGCGCCAGCAGCCAAGTAACCAGCACAGATACGCAGTATTTT

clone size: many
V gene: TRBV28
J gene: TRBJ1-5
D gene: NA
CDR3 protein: CASSSPPGGHSQPQHF
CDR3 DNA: TGTGCCAGCAGTTCCCCCCCCGGGGGACACAGTCAGCCCCAGCATTTT

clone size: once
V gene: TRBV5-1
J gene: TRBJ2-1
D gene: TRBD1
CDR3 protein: CASGRTGQGRVNEQFF
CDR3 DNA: TGCGCCAGCGGAAGAACTGGACAGGGGCGGGTCAATGAGCAGTTCTTC

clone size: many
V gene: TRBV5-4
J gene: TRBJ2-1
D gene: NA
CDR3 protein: CASSLDYSNEQFF
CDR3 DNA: TGTGCCAGCAGCCTAGACTACTCCAATGAGCAGTTCTTC

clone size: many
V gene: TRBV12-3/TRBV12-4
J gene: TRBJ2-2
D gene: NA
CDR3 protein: CASSFRPGELFF
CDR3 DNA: TGTGCCAGCAGTTTCCGGCCCGGGGAGCTGTTTTTT

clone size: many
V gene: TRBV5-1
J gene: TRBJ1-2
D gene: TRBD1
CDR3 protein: CASSSQGTANYGYTF
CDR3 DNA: TGCGCCAGCAGCTCGCAGGGGACAGCTAACTATGGCTACACCTTC

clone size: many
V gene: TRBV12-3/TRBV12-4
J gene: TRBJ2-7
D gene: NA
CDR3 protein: CASRKFTYEQYF
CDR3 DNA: TGTGCCAGCAGAAAGTTCACCTACGAGCAGTACTTC

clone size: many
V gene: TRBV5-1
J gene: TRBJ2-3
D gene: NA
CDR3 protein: CASSLGPTSGSTDTQYF
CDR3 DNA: TGCGCCAGCAGCTTGGGGCCAACGAGCGGCAGCACAGATACGCAGTATTTT